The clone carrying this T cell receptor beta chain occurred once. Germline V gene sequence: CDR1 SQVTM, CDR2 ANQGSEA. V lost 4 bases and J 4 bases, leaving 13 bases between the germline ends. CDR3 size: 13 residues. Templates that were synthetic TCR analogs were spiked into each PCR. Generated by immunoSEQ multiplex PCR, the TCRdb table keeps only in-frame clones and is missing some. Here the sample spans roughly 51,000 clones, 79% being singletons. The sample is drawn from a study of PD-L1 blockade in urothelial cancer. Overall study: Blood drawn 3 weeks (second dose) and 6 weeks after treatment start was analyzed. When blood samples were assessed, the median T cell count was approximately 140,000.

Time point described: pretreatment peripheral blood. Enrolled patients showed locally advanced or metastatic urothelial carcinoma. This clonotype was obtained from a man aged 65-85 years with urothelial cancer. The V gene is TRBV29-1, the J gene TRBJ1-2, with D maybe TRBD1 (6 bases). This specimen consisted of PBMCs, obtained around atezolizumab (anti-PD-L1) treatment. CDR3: CSVGTALGYGYTF. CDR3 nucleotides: TGCAGCGTTGGGACAGCCCTGGGCTATGGCTACACCTTC.